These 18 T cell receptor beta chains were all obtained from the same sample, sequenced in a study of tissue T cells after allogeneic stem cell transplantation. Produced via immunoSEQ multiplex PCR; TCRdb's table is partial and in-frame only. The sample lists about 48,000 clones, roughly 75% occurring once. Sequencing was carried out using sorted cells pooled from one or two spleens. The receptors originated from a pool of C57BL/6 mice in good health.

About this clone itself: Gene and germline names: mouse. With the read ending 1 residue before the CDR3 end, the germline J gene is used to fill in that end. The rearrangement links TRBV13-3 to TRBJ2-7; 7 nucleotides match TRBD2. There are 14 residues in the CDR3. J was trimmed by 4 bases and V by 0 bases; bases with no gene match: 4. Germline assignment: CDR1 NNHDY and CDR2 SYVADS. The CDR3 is CASSDDWGEYEQYF. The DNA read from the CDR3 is TGTGCCAGCAGTGATGATTGGGGGGAGTATGAACAGTAC.

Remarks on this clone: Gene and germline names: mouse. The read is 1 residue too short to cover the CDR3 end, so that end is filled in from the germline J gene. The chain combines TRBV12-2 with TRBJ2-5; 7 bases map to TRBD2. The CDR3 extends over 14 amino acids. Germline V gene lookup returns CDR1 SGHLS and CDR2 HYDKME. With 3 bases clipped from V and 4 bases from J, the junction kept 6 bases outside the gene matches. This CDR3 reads CASSSGTEKDTQYF. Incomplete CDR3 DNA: TGTGCCAGCTCTTCCGGGACTGAAAAAGACACCCAGTAC.

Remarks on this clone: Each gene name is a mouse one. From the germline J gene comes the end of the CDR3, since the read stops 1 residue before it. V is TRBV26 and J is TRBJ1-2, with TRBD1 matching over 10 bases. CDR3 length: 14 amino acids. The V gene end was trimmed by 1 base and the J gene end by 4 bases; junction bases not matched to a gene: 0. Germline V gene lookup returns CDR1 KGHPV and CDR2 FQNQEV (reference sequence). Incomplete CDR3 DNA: TGTGCCAGCAGTCTGTGGACAGGGGGCTCCGACTACACC. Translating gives CASSLWTGGSDYT. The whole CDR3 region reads CASSLWTGGSDYTF. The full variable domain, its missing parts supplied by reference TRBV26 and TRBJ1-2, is NSKVIQTPRYLVKGQGQKAKMRCIPEKGHPVVFWYQQNKNNEFKFLINFQNQEVLQQIDMTEKRFSAECPSNSPCSLEIQSSEAGDSALYLCASSLWTGGSDYTFGSGTRLLVI.

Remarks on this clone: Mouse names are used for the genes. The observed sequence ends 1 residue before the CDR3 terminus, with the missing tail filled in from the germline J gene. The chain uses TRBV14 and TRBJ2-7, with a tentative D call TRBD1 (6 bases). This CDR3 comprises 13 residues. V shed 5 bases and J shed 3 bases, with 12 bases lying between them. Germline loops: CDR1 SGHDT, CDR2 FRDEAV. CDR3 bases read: TGTGCCAGCAGCTCCGGGACAATCTATGAACAGTAC. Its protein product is CASSSGTIYEQY. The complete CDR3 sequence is CASSSGTIYEQYF.

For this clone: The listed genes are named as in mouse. This chain's CDR3 is CASSQAGGAQDTQYF. CDR3 DNA, as far as it was read: TGTGCCAGCAGCCAAGCTGGGGGAGCCCAAGACACCCAGTAC. This chain connects TRBV5 to TRBJ2-5; the match to TRBD2 covers 7 bases. The CDR3 end lies 1 residue beyond the end of the read and is filled in from the germline J gene. The CDR3 extends over 15 amino acids. Germline loops: CDR1 LGHNA, CDR2 YNLKQL (reference sequence). V lost 1 base to trimming and J lost 2 bases; unmatched junction nucleotides: 3.

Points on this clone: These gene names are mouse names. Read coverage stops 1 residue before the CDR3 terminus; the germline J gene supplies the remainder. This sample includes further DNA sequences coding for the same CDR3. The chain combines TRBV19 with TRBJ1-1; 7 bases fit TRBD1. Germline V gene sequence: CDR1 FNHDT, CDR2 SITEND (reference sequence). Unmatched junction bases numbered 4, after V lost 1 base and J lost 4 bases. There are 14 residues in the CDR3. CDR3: CASSIRQGGTEVFF. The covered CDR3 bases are TGTGCCAGCAGTATACGACAGGGCGGCACAGAAGTCTTC.

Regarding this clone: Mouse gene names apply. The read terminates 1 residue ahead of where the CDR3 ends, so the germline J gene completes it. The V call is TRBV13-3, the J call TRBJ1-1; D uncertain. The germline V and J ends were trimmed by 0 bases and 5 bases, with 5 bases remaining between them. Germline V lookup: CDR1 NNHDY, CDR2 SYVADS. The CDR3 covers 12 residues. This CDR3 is CASSDASTEVFF. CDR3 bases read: TGTGCCAGCAGTGATGCCAGTACAGAAGTCTTC.

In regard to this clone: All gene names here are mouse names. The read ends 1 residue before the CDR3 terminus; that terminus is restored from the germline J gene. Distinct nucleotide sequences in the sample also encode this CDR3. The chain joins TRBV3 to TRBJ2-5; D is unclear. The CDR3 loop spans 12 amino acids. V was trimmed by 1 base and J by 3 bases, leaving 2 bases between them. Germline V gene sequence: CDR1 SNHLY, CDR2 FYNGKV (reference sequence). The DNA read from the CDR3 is TGTGCCAGCAGCTTAGAACAAGACACCCAGTAC. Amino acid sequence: CASSLEQDTQY. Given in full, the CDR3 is CASSLEQDTQYF.

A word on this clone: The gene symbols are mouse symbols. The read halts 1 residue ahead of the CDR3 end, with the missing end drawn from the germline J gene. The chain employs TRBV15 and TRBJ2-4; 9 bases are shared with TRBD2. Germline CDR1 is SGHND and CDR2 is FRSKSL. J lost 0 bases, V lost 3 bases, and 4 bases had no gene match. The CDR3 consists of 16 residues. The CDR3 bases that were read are TGTGCCAGCAGTTTCGCTGGGGGGGGGAGTCAAAACACCTTGTAC. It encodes CASSFAGGGSQNTLY. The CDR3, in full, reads CASSFAGGGSQNTLYF.

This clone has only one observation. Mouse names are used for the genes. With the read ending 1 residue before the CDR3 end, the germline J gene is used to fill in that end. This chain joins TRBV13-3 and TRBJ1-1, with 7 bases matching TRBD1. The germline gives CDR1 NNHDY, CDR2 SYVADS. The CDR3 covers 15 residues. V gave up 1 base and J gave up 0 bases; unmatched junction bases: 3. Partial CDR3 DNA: TGTGCCAGCAGTGATTACAGGGGTTCAAACACAGAAGTCTTC. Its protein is CASSDYRGSNTEVF. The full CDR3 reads CASSDYRGSNTEVFF.

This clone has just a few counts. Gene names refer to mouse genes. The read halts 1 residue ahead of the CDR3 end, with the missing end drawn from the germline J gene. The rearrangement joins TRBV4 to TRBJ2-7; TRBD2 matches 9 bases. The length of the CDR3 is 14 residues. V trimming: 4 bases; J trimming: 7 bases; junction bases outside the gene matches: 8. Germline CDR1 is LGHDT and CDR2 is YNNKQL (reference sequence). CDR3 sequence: CASSSLGGAEEQYF. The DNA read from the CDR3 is TGTGCCAGCAGCTCCCTTGGGGGGGCGGAGGAACAGTAC.

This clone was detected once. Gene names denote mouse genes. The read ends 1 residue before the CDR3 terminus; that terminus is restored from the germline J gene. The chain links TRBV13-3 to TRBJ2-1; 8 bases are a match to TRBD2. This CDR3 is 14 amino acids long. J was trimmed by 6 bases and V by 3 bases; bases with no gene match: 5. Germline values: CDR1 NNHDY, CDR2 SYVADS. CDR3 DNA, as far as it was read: TGTGCCAGCAGTGTCCTGGGGGGTTTTGCTGAGCAGTTC. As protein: CASSVLGGFAEQF. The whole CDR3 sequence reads CASSVLGGFAEQFF.

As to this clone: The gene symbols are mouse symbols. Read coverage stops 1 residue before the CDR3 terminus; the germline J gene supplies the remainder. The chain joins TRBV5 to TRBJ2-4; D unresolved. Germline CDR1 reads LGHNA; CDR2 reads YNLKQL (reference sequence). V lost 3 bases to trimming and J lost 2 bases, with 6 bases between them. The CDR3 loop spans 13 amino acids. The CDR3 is CASSHPDQNTLYF. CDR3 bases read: TGTGCCAGCAGCCATCCAGATCAAAACACCTTGTAC.

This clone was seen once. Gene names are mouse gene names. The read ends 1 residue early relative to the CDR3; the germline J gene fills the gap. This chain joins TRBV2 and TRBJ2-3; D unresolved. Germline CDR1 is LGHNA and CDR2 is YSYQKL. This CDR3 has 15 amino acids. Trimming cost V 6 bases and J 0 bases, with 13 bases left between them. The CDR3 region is CASRTPGTSAETLYF. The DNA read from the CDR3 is TGTGCCAGCAGGACTCCTGGAACTAGTGCAGAAACGCTGTAT.

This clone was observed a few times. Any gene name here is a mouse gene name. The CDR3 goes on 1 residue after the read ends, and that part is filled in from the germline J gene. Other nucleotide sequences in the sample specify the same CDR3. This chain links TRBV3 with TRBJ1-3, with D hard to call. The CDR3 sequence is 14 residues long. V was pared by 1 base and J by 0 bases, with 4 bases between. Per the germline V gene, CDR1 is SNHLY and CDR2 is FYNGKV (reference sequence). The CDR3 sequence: CASSLGGSGNTLYF. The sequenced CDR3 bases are TGTGCCAGCAGCTTAGGGGGTTCTGGAAATACGCTCTAT.

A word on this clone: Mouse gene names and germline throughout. The CDR3 here is CASSQTVNQDTQYF. CDR3 bases read: TGTGCCAGCAGTCAGACAGTTAACCAAGACACCCAGTAC. The genes are TRBV13-1 and TRBJ2-5; a possible D gene is TRBD1 (5 bases). The read gets to within 1 residue of the CDR3 end, and the germline J gene fills in the rest. The germline gives CDR1 NSHNY, CDR2 SYGAGN. The CDR3 is 14 residues long. V was trimmed by 4 bases and J by 0 bases, leaving 9 bases between them.

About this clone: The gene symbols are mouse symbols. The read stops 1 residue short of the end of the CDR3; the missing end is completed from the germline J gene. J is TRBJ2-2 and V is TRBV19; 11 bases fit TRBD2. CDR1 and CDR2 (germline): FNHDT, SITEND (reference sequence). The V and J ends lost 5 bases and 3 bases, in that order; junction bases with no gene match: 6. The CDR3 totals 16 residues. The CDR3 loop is CASSQDWGGDTGQLYF. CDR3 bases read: TGTGCCAGCAGCCAAGACTGGGGGGGGGACACCGGGCAGCTCTAC.

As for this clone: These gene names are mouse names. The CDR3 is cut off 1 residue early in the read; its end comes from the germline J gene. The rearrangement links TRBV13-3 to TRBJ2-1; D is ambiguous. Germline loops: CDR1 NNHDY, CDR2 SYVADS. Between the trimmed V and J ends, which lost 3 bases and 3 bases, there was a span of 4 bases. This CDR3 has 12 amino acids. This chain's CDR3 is CASSGRYAEQFF. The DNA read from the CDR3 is TGTGCCAGCAGTGGACGCTATGCTGAGCAGTTC.